The entry below describes one TCR beta chain. CDR1 and CDR2 (germline): MGHRA, YSYEKL. J was trimmed by 3 bases and V by 6 bases; bases with no gene match: 8. CDR3 length: 14 amino acids. Measured with immunoSEQ multiplex PCR; TCRdb has only the in-frame clones, and not every one. Seen here are 160,000 or so clones, approximately 90% observed once, and the top ten hold roughly 0.64%. The record originates from a study of control samples from healthy donors and cancer patients. The sequencing sample was made of blood. The chain couples TRBV4-1 to TRBJ2-7; 7 bases are a match to TRBD1. The clonotype originates from a woman in her twenties or thirties in good health. The CDR3 spells CASRYQTGIYEQYF. The DNA for the CDR3 is TGCGCCAGCAGATACCAGACAGGGATCTACGAGCAGTACTTC.